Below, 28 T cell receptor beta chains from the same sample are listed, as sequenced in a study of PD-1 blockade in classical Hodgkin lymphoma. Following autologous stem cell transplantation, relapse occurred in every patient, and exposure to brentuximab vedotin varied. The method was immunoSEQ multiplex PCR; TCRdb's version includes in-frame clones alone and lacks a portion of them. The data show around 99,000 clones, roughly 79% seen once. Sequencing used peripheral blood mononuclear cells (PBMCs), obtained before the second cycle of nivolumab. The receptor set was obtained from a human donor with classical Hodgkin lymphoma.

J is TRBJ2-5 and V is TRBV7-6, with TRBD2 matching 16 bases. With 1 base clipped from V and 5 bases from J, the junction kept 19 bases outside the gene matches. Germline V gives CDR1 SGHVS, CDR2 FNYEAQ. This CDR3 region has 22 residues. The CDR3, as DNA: TGTGCCAGCAGCTTAGAGGCAACGGCGCCGGGACTAGCGGGAGGGCCAGGGGAGACCCAGTACTTC. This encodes CASSLEATAPGLAGGPGETQYF. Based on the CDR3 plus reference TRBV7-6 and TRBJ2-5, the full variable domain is GAGVSQSPRYKVTKRGQDVALRCDPISGHVSLYWYRQALGQGPEFLTYFNYEAQQDKSGLPNDRFSAERPEGSISTLTIQRTEQRDSAMYRCASSLEATAPGLAGGPGETQYFGPGTRLLVL.

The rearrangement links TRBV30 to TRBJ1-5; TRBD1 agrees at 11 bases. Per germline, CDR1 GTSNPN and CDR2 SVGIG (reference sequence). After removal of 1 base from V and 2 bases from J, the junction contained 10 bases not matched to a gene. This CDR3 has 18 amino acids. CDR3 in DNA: TGTGCCTGGAGTGGGACAGGGGGCGCCCCGGGGGGCAATCAGCCCCAGCATTTT. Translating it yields CAWSGTGGAPGGNQPQHF.

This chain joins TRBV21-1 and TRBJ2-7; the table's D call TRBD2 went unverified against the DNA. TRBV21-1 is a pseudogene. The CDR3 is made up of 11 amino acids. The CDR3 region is CASSKRVEQYF. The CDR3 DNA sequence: TGTGCCAGCAGCAAACGAGTCGAGCAGTACTTC.

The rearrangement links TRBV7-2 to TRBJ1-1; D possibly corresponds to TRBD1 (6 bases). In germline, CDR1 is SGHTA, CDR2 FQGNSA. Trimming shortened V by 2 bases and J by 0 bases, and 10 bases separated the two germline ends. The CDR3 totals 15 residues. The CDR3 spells CASSLLGGLNTEAFF. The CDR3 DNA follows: TGTGCCAGCAGCTTATTAGGGGGGCTGAACACTGAAGCTTTCTTT.

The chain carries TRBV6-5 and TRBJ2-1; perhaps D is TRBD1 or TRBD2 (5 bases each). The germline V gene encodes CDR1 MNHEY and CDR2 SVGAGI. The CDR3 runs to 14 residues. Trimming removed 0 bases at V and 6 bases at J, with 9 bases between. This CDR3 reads CASSYSGERNEQFF. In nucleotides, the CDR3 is TGTGCCAGCAGTTACTCGGGGGAGCGCAATGAGCAGTTCTTC.

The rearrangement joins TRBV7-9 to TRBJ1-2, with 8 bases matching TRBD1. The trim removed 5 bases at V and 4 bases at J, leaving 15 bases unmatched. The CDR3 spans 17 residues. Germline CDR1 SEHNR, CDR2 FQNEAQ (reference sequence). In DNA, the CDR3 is TGTGCCAGCAGCCATGACCCCTTAGGACAGGGCAGCTATGGCTACACCTTC. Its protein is CASSHDPLGQGSYGYTF.

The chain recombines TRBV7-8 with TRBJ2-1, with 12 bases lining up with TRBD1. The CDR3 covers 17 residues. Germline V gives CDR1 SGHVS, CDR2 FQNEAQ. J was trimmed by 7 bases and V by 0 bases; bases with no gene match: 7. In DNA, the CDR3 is TGTGCCAGCAGCTTAGCGGGCCTGGGACAGGGGGCGAATGAGCAGTTCTTC. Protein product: CASSLAGLGQGANEQFF.

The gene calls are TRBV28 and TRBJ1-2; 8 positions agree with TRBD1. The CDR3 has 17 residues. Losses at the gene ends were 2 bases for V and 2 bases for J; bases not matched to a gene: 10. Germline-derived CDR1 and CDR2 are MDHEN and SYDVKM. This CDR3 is CASSLLEPGQANYGYTF. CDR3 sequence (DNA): TGTGCCAGCAGTTTACTCGAACCGGGACAGGCCAACTATGGCTACACCTTC.

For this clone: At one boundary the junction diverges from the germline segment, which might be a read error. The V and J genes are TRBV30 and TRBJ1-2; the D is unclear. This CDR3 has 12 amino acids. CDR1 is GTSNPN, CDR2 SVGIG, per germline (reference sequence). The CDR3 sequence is CAWSSQPYGCTF. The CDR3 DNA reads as TGTGCCTGGAGTTCACAACCTTATGGCTGCACCTTC.

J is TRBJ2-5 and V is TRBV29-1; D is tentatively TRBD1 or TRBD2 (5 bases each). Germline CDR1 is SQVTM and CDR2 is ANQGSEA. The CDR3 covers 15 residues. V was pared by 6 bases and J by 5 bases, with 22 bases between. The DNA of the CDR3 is TGCAGCGTCCGACCCCCGGGACCTGGCACGGAGACCCAGTACTTC. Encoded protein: CSVRPPGPGTETQYF.

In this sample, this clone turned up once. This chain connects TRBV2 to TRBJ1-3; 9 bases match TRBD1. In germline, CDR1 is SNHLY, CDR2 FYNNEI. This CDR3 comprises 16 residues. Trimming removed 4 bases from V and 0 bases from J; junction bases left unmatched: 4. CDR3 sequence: CASSADRGYSGNTIYF. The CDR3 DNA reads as TGTGCCAGCAGTGCGGACAGGGGTTACTCTGGAAACACCATATATTTT.

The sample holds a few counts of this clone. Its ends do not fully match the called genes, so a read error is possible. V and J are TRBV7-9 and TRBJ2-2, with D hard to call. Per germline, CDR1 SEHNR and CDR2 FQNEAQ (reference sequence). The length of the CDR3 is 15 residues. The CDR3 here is CASTLGPSNTGELFF. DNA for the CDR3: TGTGCCAGCACCTTAGGACCCTCGAACACCGGGGAGCTGTTTTTT.

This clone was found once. The CDR3 DNA sequence: TGTGCCAGTAGGCCAGGGGCCGGTGGCGGGGACTCCTACGAGCAGTACTTC. Its protein is CASRPGAGGGDSYEQYF. V is TRBV19 and J is TRBJ2-7, with D possibly being TRBD1 or TRBD2 (6 bases each). The CDR3 runs 17 residues. CDR1 and CDR2 from the germline V gene are LNHDA and SQIVND (reference sequence). Trimming left V 6 bases short and J 0 bases short, with 21 bases between.

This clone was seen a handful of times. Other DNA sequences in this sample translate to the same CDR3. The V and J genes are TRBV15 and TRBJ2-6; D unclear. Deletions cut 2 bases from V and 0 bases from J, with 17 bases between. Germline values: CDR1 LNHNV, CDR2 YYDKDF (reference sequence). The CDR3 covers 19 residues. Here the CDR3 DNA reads TGTGCCACCAGCAGACTTGGTGGGGTCAGGAACTCTGGGGCCAACGTCCTGACTTTC. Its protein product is CATSRLGGVRNSGANVLTF.

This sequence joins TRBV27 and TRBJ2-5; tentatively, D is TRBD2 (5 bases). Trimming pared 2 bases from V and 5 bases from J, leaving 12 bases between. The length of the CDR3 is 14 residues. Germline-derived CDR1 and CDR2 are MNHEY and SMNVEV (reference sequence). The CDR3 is CASSLGLAPETQYF. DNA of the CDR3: TGTGCCAGCAGTTTAGGTCTAGCCCCCGAGACCCAGTACTTC.

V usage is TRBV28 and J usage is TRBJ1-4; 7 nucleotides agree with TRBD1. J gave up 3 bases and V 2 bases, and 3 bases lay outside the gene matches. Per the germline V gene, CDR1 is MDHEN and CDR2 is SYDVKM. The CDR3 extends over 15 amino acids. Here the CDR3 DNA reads TGTGCCAGCAGTTTACCCGGGACAGCTAATGAAAAACTGTTTTTT. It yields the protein CASSLPGTANEKLFF.

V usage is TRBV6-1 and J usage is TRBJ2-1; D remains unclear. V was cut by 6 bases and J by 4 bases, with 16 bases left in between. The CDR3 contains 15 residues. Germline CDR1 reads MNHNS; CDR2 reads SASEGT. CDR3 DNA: TGTGCCAGCAGCCCGACTCCTCCCGGGTACAATGAGCAGTTCTTC. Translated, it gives CASSPTPPGYNEQFF.

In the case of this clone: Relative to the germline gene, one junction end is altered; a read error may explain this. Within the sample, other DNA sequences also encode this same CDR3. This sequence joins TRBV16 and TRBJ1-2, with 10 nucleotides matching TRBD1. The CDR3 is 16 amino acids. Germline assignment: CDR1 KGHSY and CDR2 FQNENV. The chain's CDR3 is CASSPYPTGGDYGYTF. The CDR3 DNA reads TGTGCCAGCAGCCCATACCCGACAGGGGGCGACTATGGTTACACCTTC.

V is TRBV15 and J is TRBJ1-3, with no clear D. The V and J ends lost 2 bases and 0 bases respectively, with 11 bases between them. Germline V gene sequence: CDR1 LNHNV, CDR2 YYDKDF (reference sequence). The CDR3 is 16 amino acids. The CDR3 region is CATSRSPALSGNTIYF. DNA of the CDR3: TGTGCCACCAGCAGATCCCCCGCCCTCTCTGGAAACACCATATATTTT.

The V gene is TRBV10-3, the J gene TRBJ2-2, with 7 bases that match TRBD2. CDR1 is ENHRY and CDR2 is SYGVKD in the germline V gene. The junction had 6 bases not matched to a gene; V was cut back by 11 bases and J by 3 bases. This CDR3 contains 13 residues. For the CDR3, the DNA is TGTGCCCCGGGGCGGGAGTACACCGGGGAGCTGTTTTTT. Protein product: CAPGREYTGELFF.

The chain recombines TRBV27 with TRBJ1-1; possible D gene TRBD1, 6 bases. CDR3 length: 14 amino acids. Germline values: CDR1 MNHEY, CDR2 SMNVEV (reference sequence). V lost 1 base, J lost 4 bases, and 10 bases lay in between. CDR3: CASSLYPGATEAFF. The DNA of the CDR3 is TGTGCCAGCAGTTTATACCCAGGGGCCACTGAAGCTTTCTTT.

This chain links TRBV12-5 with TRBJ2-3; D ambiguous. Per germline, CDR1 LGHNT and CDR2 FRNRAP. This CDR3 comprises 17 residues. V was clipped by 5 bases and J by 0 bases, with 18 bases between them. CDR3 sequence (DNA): TGTGCTAGTGGTGCGGTGGTTGGCGGAGCTAGCACAGATACGCAGTATTTT. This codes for CASGAVVGGASTDTQYF.

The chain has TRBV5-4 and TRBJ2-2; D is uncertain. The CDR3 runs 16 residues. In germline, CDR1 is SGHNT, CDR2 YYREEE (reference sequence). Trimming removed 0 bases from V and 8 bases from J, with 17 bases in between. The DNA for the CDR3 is TGTGCCAGCAGCTTGGCAGGACGGGCACACTTAGGGGAGCTGTTTTTT. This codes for CASSLAGRAHLGELFF.

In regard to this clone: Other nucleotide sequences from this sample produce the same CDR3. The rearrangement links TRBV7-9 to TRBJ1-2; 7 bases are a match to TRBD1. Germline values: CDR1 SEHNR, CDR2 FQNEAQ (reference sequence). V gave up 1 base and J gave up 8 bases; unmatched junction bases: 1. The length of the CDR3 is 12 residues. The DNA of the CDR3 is TGTGCCAGCAGCTTAGAAGGGGGCGGCTACACCTTC. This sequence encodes CASSLEGGGYTF.

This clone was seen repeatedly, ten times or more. The CDR3 DNA is TGTGCCAGCAGCTTAGCGCAGTGGGGGGAGCTGTTTTTT. Translated: CASSLAQWGELFF. V usage is TRBV7-9 and J usage is TRBJ2-2; D gene uncertain. Germline CDR1 SEHNR, CDR2 FQNEAQ (reference sequence). The CDR3 extends over 13 amino acids. Trimming stripped 0 bases from V and 8 bases from J, with 7 bases between.

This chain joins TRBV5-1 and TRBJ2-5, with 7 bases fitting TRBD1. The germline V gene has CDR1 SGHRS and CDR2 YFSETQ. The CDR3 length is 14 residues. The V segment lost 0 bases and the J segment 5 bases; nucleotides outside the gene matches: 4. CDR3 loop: CASSLVGGEETQYF. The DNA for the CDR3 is TGCGCCAGCAGCTTGGTAGGGGGCGAGGAGACCCAGTACTTC.

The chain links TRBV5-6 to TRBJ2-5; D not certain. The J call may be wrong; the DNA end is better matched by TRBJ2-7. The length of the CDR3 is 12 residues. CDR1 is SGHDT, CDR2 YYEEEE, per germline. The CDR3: CASSQTSYEQYF. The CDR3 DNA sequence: TGTGCCAGCAGCCAGACCTCCTACGAGCAGTACTTC.

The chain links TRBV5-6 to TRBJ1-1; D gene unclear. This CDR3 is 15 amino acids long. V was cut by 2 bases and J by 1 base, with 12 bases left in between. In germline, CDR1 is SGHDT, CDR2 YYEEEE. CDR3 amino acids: CASSFRATGNTEAFF. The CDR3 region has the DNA TGTGCCAGCAGCTTCCGAGCCACGGGGAACACTGAAGCTTTCTTT.